The 15 T cell receptor beta chains given below trace back to one sample, sequenced in a study of metastatic and nonmetastatic thyroid tumors. TCRdb re-clonotyped the PCR reads through MiXCR. The data contain around 10,000 clones, about a third of them seen just once; the ten biggest clones take up under 20%. No patient received treatment before thyroid surgery. Sequencing was performed on adjacent normal tissue. The origin of the receptors is a female donor with papillary thyroid cancer or a benign thyroid nodule (not recorded which). Some clones in this sample may be carry-over from other donors' samples.

The table lists this clone with a count of one. The junction differs from germline at one of its ends, possibly a read error. The CDR3, as DNA: TGTGCCAGCCTACTGAGTGGAGAGGTCTCCTACGATGAGCAGTTCTTC. It codes for CASLLSGEVSYDEQFF. The chain carries TRBV2 and TRBJ2-1; D is unclear. The length of the CDR3 is 16 residues. Germline V gene lookup returns CDR1 SNHLY and CDR2 FYNNEI.

The CDR3 DNA reads TGTGCCAGCAGCCAGGGGTCGTGGGGACAGGGGGCTTACGAGCAGTACTTC. Its translation is CASSQGSWGQGAYEQYF. The chain employs TRBV13 and TRBJ2-7; 12 bases fit TRBD1. Germline V gene lookup returns CDR1 PRHDT and CDR2 FYEKMQ (reference sequence). The V segment lost 5 bases and the J segment 4 bases; nucleotides outside the gene matches: 12. This CDR3 has 17 amino acids.

Only a few counts were recorded for this clone. The CDR3, as DNA: TGCAGTGCTAGAGGCTTCTACGAGCAGTACTTC. It specifies CSARGFYEQYF. This chain uses TRBV20-1 with TRBJ2-7; D gene uncertain. This CDR3 region has 11 residues. V was shortened by 1 base and J by 3 bases, with 4 bases between the two germline ends. Germline lookup yields CDR1 DFQATT and CDR2 SNEGSKA (reference sequence).

The rearrangement links TRBV5-1 to TRBJ2-7; TRBD1 agrees at 9 bases. This CDR3 comprises 14 residues. The junction had 6 bases not matched to a gene; V was cut back by 7 bases and J by 1 base. Germline V gene lookup returns CDR1 SGHRS and CDR2 YFSETQ. The CDR3 sequence: CASGTGTGSYEQYF. For the CDR3, the DNA is TGCGCCAGCGGGACAGGGACAGGGTCCTACGAGCAGTACTTC.

The rearrangement uses TRBV20-1 and TRBJ2-3, with 12 bases lining up with TRBD2. This CDR3 is built from 19 residues. V shed 0 bases, J shed 3 bases, and the junction held 13 bases outside the gene matches. Germline CDR1 and CDR2: DFQATT and SNEGSKA (reference sequence). CDR3 sequence (DNA): TGCAGTGCTAGAGATCAGCGGCGACTAGCGGGAGTTGGGACAGATACGCAGTATTTT. It specifies CSARDQRRLAGVGTDTQYF.

This clone came up a few times. V and J are TRBV6-1 and TRBJ2-7; possibly TRBD1 for D (6 bases). This CDR3 is 13 amino acids long. Looked up from germline, CDR1 is MNHNS and CDR2 is SASEGT. The ends were cut back, 2 bases at V and 3 bases at J, with 8 bases in the middle. CDR3: CASSESTGYEQYF. As DNA, the CDR3 is TGTGCCAGCAGTGAATCGACAGGCTACGAGCAGTACTTC.

This clone was seen a few times. CDR3 in DNA: TGCAGTGCTAGAGAATGGGACAGGGGACGGGAGACCCAGTACTTC. Its protein is CSAREWDRGRETQYF. The chain uses TRBV20-1 and TRBJ2-5; TRBD1 agrees at 10 bases. This CDR3 is built from 15 residues. Trimming cost V 0 bases and J 5 bases; bases outside gene matches: 6. Germline CDR1 DFQATT, CDR2 SNEGSKA (reference sequence).

The table lists this clone with a few counts. This rearrangement joins TRBV20-1 to TRBJ2-3, with D possibly TRBD2 on 6 matching bases. Germline V gene lookup returns CDR1 DFQATT and CDR2 SNEGSKA (reference sequence). The CDR3 consists of 15 residues. V lost 3 bases and J lost 0, with 13 bases in between. CDR3 region: CSARSWAGSTDTQYF. CDR3 coding DNA: TGCAGTGCTAGGAGTTGGGCGGGGAGCACAGATACGCAGTATTTT.

The chain couples TRBV6-1 to TRBJ2-7; the match to TRBD2 covers 12 bases. V lost 7 bases to trimming and J lost 2 bases; unmatched junction nucleotides: 3. Germline CDR1 is MNHNS and CDR2 is SASEGT. The length of the CDR3 is 14 residues. In DNA form, the CDR3 reads TGTGCCAGCACCGCTAGCGGGAGGGCCTACGAGCAGTACTTC. It specifies CASTASGRAYEQYF.

V is TRBV20-1 and J is TRBJ2-1; tentatively, D is TRBD1 (6 bases). V lost 1 base to trimming and J lost 2 bases, with 12 bases between them. The CDR3 is 15 amino acids. Germline assignment: CDR1 DFQATT and CDR2 SNEGSKA (reference sequence). The CDR3 sequence: CSARVKGQAYNEQFF. The CDR3 nucleotides read TGCAGTGCTAGAGTTAAGGGACAAGCCTACAATGAGCAGTTCTTC.

This chain uses TRBV30 with TRBJ1-2; maybe TRBD1 (6 bases). Germline lookup yields CDR1 GTSNPN and CDR2 SVGIG (reference sequence). The CDR3 is 17 residues long. Trimming cost V 1 base and J 3 bases, with 21 bases left between them. The CDR3 DNA is TGTGCCTGGAGTGGGGGGCAGGGTGGTATTGCGGACTATGGCTACACCTTC. It encodes CAWSGGQGGIADYGYTF.

As for this clone: As the CDR3 is not closed by the conserved phenylalanine or tryptophan, this likely results from a read error. The rearrangement links TRBV6-2 or TRBV6-3 to TRBJ2-1; TRBD1 is a possible D gene (6 bases). CDR3 size: 15 residues. V was trimmed by 4 bases and J by 5 bases, leaving 15 bases between them. The V gene's germline CDR1 is MNHEY and CDR2 SVGEGT. The CDR3 sequence is CASSSPVQGNNEQFS. The CDR3 bases are TGTGCCAGCAGTTCCCCGGTACAGGGCAACAATGAGCAGTTCAGC.

The chain has TRBV9 and TRBJ1-1, with D tentatively TRBD1 (6 bases). Per germline, CDR1 SGDLS and CDR2 YYNGEE. Trimming removed 3 bases from V and 7 bases from J, with 19 bases in between. The CDR3 spans 15 residues. The CDR3 sequence: CASSGGGAGAHEAFF. The CDR3 bases are TGTGCCAGCAGCGGAGGAGGCGCAGGGGCCCATGAAGCTTTCTTT.

This sequence joins TRBV28 and TRBJ1-6; no definite D call. The ends were cut back, 3 bases at V and 9 bases at J, with 6 bases in the middle. Germline V gene data show CDR1 as MDHEN and CDR2 as SYDVKM. The CDR3 spans 12 residues. CDR3 protein: CASSFQTSPLHF. The CDR3 bases are TGTGCCAGCAGTTTTCAGACTTCACCCCTCCACTTT.

This clone was seen only a few times. V is TRBV18 and J is TRBJ1-5; 10 nucleotides agree with TRBD1. Looked up from germline, CDR1 is KGHSH and CDR2 is LQKENI. V lost 2 bases to trimming and J lost 5 bases; unmatched junction nucleotides: 6. This CDR3 has 16 amino acids. Written as DNA, the CDR3 is TGTGCCAGCTCACCATGGGAGACAGGGGGCGATCAGCCCCAGCATTTT. It yields the protein CASSPWETGGDQPQHF.